The clone carrying this TCR beta chain occurred many times. Its antigen is currently unknown. The data derive from a study of regulatory T cells in long-lasting Graves disease. Study findings and constraints: It was in persistent disease that TRBV28, TRBJ1-2 and TRBJ2-5 were favored.

Through Arm-PCR of CDR3 regions and iRepertoire HTBI primers, TCR beta libraries were built. TCRdb re-called the multiplex PCR reads with MiXCR, one entry per CDR3 protein. This sample has over 450,000 distinct CDR3 sequences, with roughly 21% found just once. Trimming removed 5 bases from V and 2 bases from J; junction bases left unmatched: 11. The CDR3 covers 18 residues. From germline, CDR1 is MDHEN and CDR2 SYDVKM. Stated time point: persistent/refractory GD, antithyroid drugs over 5 years with positive TRAb. The authors made the TCR library using RNA they extracted from PBMCs. This specimen consisted of peripheral blood mononuclear cells (PBMCs), obtained when the disease was refractory, from a patient treated with antithyroid drugs. The chain recombines TRBV28 with TRBJ1-5; TRBD1 matches 11 bases. The sequence was collected from a female donor with Graves disease. CDR3 DNA sequence: TGTGCCAGCAGTGTCCCGGGACAGGGGGGAAGGGGCAATCAGCCCCAGCATTTT. Its protein is CASSVPGQGGRGNQPQHF.